One sample yielded the 14 T cell receptor beta chains listed below, sequenced in a study of T cell changes during pregnancy in multiple sclerosis (dated by TCRdb to about 2019). Receptor amplification or capture employed the immunoSEQ multiplex PCR assay. Sourced from immuneACCESS, this table was stored by TCRdb with only in-frame sequences that have V and J called. A share of the clones is absent; for the studies checked, an unresolved V gene accounts for under half, and the remainder has no known explanation. The sample table holds about 43,000 clones, of which 90% were seen once. The top ten constitute 4% to 6% of the sample. The sequenced sample was peripheral blood, obtained in the second trimester of pregnancy. All receptors come from a female donor in good health, enrolled as a control in a pregnancy study.

This clone has just a few counts. This sequence joins TRBV10-3 and TRBJ2-7; D is unclear. Deletions cut 10 bases from V and 5 bases from J, with 6 bases between. The CDR3 contains 9 residues. Germline V gives CDR1 ENHRY, CDR2 SYGVKD. Here the CDR3 reads CATSNEQYF. The CDR3 DNA is TGTGCCACAAGCAACGAGCAGTACTTC.

CDR3 sequence: CASSLAEGVDGYTF. CDR3 DNA: TGCGCCAGCAGCTTGGCCGAGGGTGTCGATGGCTACACCTTC. The chain couples TRBV5-1 to TRBJ1-2; no clear D. From germline, CDR1 is SGHRS and CDR2 YFSETQ. The CDR3 is 14 amino acids. Deletions cut 0 bases from V and 6 bases from J, with 12 bases between.

The chain combines TRBV6-4 with TRBJ2-2, with D uncertain. Per germline, CDR1 MRHNA and CDR2 SNTAGT. The CDR3 spans 14 residues. Trimming cost V 7 bases and J 0 bases, with 9 bases left between them. The CDR3 bases are TGTGCCAGCAAGGCAGGATCGAACACCGGGGAGCTGTTTTTT. It codes for CASKAGSNTGELFF.

This chain joins TRBV2 and TRBJ1-2; D uncertain. V lost 11 bases and J 8 bases, leaving 18 bases between the germline ends. From germline, CDR1 is SNHLY and CDR2 FYNNEI. The CDR3 spans 12 residues. CDR3 sequence: CAGLGRLAGYTF. DNA for the CDR3: TGTGCCGGACTCGGCCGACTGGCGGGCTACACCTTC.

V is TRBV6-4 and J is TRBJ1-2; 8 nucleotides match TRBD1. In germline, CDR1 is MRHNA, CDR2 SNTAGT. The CDR3 consists of 14 residues. The V gene end was trimmed by 6 bases and the J gene end by 2 bases; junction bases not matched to a gene: 5. The CDR3 sequence: CASSATGGNYGYTF. The CDR3 DNA reads TGTGCCAGCAGCGCCACAGGGGGGAACTATGGCTACACCTTC.

CDR3 DNA sequence: TGTGCCAGCAGTCCGCAGGGGAGAAACACCATATATTTT. This translates into CASSPQGRNTIYF. The chain is built from TRBV14 and TRBJ1-3, with D possibly being TRBD1 (6 bases). Looked up from germline, CDR1 is SGHDN and CDR2 is FVKESK. Between the trimmed V and J ends, which lost 6 bases and 5 bases, there was a span of 11 bases. This CDR3 has 13 amino acids.

The chain's CDR3 is CASSLQDRVDEQYF. For the CDR3, the DNA is TGTGCCAGCAGTCTCCAAGACAGGGTCGACGAGCAGTACTTC. The V and J genes are TRBV6-1 and TRBJ2-7; TRBD1 aligns across 7 bases. The trim removed 5 bases at V and 5 bases at J, leaving 9 bases unmatched. The CDR3 is made up of 14 amino acids. CDR1 is MNHNS, CDR2 SASEGT, per germline.

This clone was seen once. The CDR3 DNA reads TGTGCCAGCAGCTTGCTCGGGACTCCGGGGGAGACCCAGTACTTC. This codes for CASSLLGTPGETQYF. This chain connects TRBV7-2 to TRBJ2-5; TRBD2 is a possible D gene (6 bases). Trimming left V 3 bases short and J 5 bases short, with 16 bases between. This CDR3 has 15 amino acids. CDR1 is SGHTA, CDR2 FQGNSA, per germline.

This chain links TRBV19 with TRBJ1-2, with TRBD1 identical over 8 bases. Per the germline V gene, CDR1 is LNHDA and CDR2 is SQIVND (reference sequence). The length of the CDR3 is 16 residues. Unmatched junction bases numbered 14, after V lost 6 bases and J lost 5 bases. The CDR3 DNA is TGTGCCAGTAGCACGAAAGGGACAGGCTTCAGATATGGCTACACCTTC. Translation: CASSTKGTGFRYGYTF.

This clone was picked up one time. The same CDR3 is also encoded by other DNA sequences in this sample. The J gene is TRBJ1-6, the V gene TRBV30; 9 nucleotides match TRBD1. Per the germline V gene, CDR1 is GTSNPN and CDR2 is SVGIG (reference sequence). The ends lost 2 bases at V and 7 bases at J; junction bases unmatched: 3. The CDR3 contains 14 residues. CDR3 DNA: TGTGCCTGGAGTAGGGGACAGGGAAATTCACCCCTCCACTTT. It yields the protein CAWSRGQGNSPLHF.

The chain couples TRBV7-8 to TRBJ1-1, with a weak D call TRBD1 (6 bases). CDR3 length equals 17 residues. Germline V gene sequence: CDR1 SGHVS, CDR2 FQNEAQ. Trimming stripped 1 base from V and 1 base from J, with 16 bases between. CDR3 DNA sequence: TGTGCCAGCAGCTTAGGAGTATTGGGGGCGAAGAACACTGAAGCTTTCTTT. Encoded protein: CASSLGVLGAKNTEAFF.

This clone was seen just once. V is TRBV19 and J is TRBJ2-6; D gene uncertain. The CDR3 length is 17 residues. Trimming stripped 5 bases from V and 0 bases from J, with 14 bases between. Germline V CDR1 and CDR2: LNHDA, SQIVND (reference sequence). The CDR3 region is CASSSETSYSGANVLTF. The CDR3 coding sequence is TGTGCCAGTAGTTCCGAGACTTCCTACTCTGGGGCCAACGTCCTGACTTTC.

The chain combines TRBV10-3 with TRBJ1-4; a possible D gene is TRBD1 (6 bases). CDR3 length equals 14 residues. CDR1 and CDR2 from the germline V gene are ENHRY and SYGVKD. V lost 0 bases to trimming and J lost 8 bases, with 10 bases between them. The CDR3 coding sequence is TGTGCCATCAGTGAGTCGGGGGGGGGCGAAAAACTGTTTTTT. As protein: CAISESGGGEKLFF.

The chain recombines TRBV6-5 with TRBJ2-7, with D perhaps TRBD2 (6 bases). V gave up 1 base and J gave up 3 bases, with 10 bases separating them. CDR1 is MNHEY, CDR2 SVGAGI, per germline. The CDR3 consists of 14 residues. CDR3 in DNA: TGTGCCAGCAGTTACTTTCGGGGGAGCTACGAGCAGTACTTC. Its protein is CASSYFRGSYEQYF.